One sample yielded the 22 T cell receptor beta chains listed below, sequenced in a study of T cells in localized non-small cell lung cancer. TCRdb's table, derived via immunoSEQ multiplex PCR, lists solely in-frame clones and lacks some. Of roughly 76,000 clones listed, 60% to 85% were seen once; the top ten hold 15% to 20%. Source: PBMCs, taken before any cancer treatment. The receptors shown here come from a man aged 35-69 years with stage II squamous cell lung carcinoma.

This chain joins TRBV7-9 and TRBJ1-5; no reliable D call. V shed 0 bases and J shed 3 bases, with 6 bases lying between them. Germline V gives CDR1 SEHNR, CDR2 FQNEAQ (reference sequence). The CDR3 length is 14 residues. The CDR3 DNA sequence: TGTGCCAGCAGCTTAGCAGCCCCCAATCAGCCCCAGCATTTT. Translation: CASSLAAPNQPQHF.

V gene TRBV7-3 combines with J gene TRBJ2-1, with unresolved D. The CDR3 is made up of 16 amino acids. Germline V gene sequence: CDR1 SGHTA, CDR2 FQGTGA. Trimming stripped 0 bases from V and 7 bases from J, with 16 bases between. The CDR3 sequence is CASSLTPQLQGNEQFF. In DNA, the CDR3 is TGTGCCAGCAGCTTAACCCCACAGCTACAAGGGAATGAGCAGTTCTTC.

V gene TRBV7-3 combines with J gene TRBJ2-5; 7 nucleotides match TRBD2. After removal of 3 bases from V and 3 bases from J, the junction contained 7 bases not matched to a gene. This CDR3 has 15 amino acids. From germline, CDR1 is SGHTA and CDR2 FQGTGA. The CDR3 reads CASSFGGAGKETQYF. For the CDR3, the DNA is TGTGCCAGCAGCTTCGGAGGAGCGGGGAAAGAGACCCAGTACTTC.

The chain is built from TRBV5-1 and TRBJ1-2, with D maybe TRBD1 (6 bases). Trimming stripped 0 bases from V and 8 bases from J, with 11 bases between. Germline CDR1 reads SGHRS; CDR2 reads YFSETQ. This CDR3 has 13 residues. The CDR3 DNA follows: TGCGCCAGCAGCTTGGAAGGGGGTTGGGGCTACACCTTC. Residues: CASSLEGGWGYTF.

This clone was seen at least ten times. The chain couples TRBV2 to TRBJ1-1, with 8 bases fitting TRBD1. Germline lookup yields CDR1 SNHLY and CDR2 FYNNEI. J gave up 4 bases and V 5 bases, and 3 bases lay outside the gene matches. The CDR3 length is 13 residues. CDR3 loop: CASSWDRLTEAFF. CDR3 DNA sequence: TGTGCCAGCAGTTGGGACAGGCTCACTGAAGCTTTCTTT.

V gene TRBV4-1 combines with J gene TRBJ2-1; D might be TRBD2 (6 bases). Trimming shortened V by 3 bases and J by 7 bases, and 16 bases separated the two germline ends. The CDR3 spans 15 residues. Germline V CDR1 and CDR2: MGHRA, YSYEKL. For the CDR3, the DNA is TGCGCCAGCAGCCATGCCCCGGGACTCAGGAATGAGCAGTTCTTC. Its translation: CASSHAPGLRNEQFF.

A few counts support this clone. The chain employs TRBV7-9 and TRBJ1-5, with D possibly matching TRBD1 (5 bases). CDR3 length: 12 residues. The V gene's germline CDR1 is SEHNR and CDR2 FQNEAQ (reference sequence). V dropped 3 bases and J dropped 6 bases, with 6 bases sitting between them. CDR3 nucleotides: TGTGCCAGCAGCTTCGGGGGTCAGCCCCAGCATTTT. It encodes CASSFGGQPQHF.

Only a few counts were recorded for this clone. The CDR3 nucleotides read TGCGCCAGCAGCGGTAGCGGGGGGCAAGAGACCCAGTACTTC. Protein sequence: CASSGSGGQETQYF. This chain joins TRBV5-1 and TRBJ2-5; 10 positions agree with TRBD2. There are 14 residues in the CDR3. CDR1 is SGHRS and CDR2 is YFSETQ in the germline V gene. J gave up 2 bases and V 4 bases, and 2 bases lay outside the gene matches.

V gene TRBV7-2 combines with J gene TRBJ2-7, with D perhaps matching TRBD2 (6 bases). Between the trimmed V and J ends, which lost 4 bases and 2 bases, there was a span of 9 bases. The CDR3 has 13 amino acids. Germline V CDR1 and CDR2: SGHTA, FQGNSA. DNA of the CDR3: TGTGCCAGCAGCTCGAGCGGGCCCTACGAGCAGTACTTC. This translates into CASSSSGPYEQYF.

The V and J genes are TRBV7-8 and TRBJ1-1; 9 bases align to TRBD1. The CDR3 is 18 amino acids. CDR1 is SGHVS, CDR2 FQNEAQ, per germline. The V and J ends lost 5 bases and 1 base, in that order; junction bases with no gene match: 14. The CDR3 sequence: CASSDSRDRVYENTEAFF. Here the CDR3 DNA reads TGTGCCAGCAGCGATTCCCGGGACAGGGTATACGAGAACACTGAAGCTTTCTTT.

V gene TRBV5-1 combines with J gene TRBJ2-1, with TRBD1 matching 9 bases. CDR3 length: 15 amino acids. Germline V CDR1 and CDR2: SGHRS, YFSETQ. J gave up 4 bases and V 6 bases, and 8 bases lay outside the gene matches. The CDR3 bases are TGCGCCAGCACACAGGGACAGGGAGGTTACAATGAGCAGTTCTTC. Protein sequence: CASTQGQGGYNEQFF.

The V call is TRBV15, the J call TRBJ2-3, with TRBD1 matching over 10 bases. CDR3 size: 16 residues. V trimming: 3 bases; J trimming: 1 base; junction bases outside the gene matches: 4. Per germline, CDR1 LNHNV and CDR2 YYDKDF (reference sequence). The DNA of the CDR3 is TGTGCCACCAGCAGCGGGACAGGGGCCGGCACAGATACGCAGTATTTT. Translating it yields CATSSGTGAGTDTQYF.

The CDR3 bases are TGTGCCAGCAGCCTAACTAGCGGGGTGAACTCCTACAATGAGCAGTTCTTC. Its translation: CASSLTSGVNSYNEQFF. V usage is TRBV7-6 and J usage is TRBJ2-1; 10 nucleotides agree with TRBD2. This CDR3 has 17 residues. Per the germline V gene, CDR1 is SGHVS and CDR2 is FNYEAQ. The V and J ends lost 5 bases and 0 bases, in that order; junction bases with no gene match: 7.

This chain uses TRBV15 with TRBJ1-1; D is uncertain. Trimming stripped 8 bases from V and 3 bases from J, with 10 bases between. CDR1 is LNHNV and CDR2 is YYDKDF in the germline V gene (reference sequence). The CDR3 covers 12 residues. In DNA form, the CDR3 reads TGTGCCACCGCCGGGCGATACACTGAAGCTTTCTTT. As protein: CATAGRYTEAFF.

As concerns this clone: At one end the junction does not follow the germline gene, possibly because of a read error. This chain joins TRBV30 and TRBJ2-7, with TRBD2 identical over 14 bases. Germline CDR1 and CDR2: GTSNPN and SVGIG (reference sequence). The CDR3 consists of 13 residues. The DNA for the CDR3 is TGTGCCTGGAGTTTTGGGACTAGCGGGAGTCCGTTCTTC. Protein: CAWSFGTSGSPFF.

There are a few counts of this clone. The chain has TRBV19 and TRBJ1-6, with D possibly matching TRBD1 (5 bases). Trimming cost V 1 base and J 10 bases, with 11 bases left between them. This CDR3 has 14 residues. Germline-derived CDR1 and CDR2 are LNHDA and SQIVND (reference sequence). The CDR3 sequence: CASSIALGQSPLHF. For the CDR3, the DNA is TGTGCCAGTAGTATAGCTTTGGGGCAATCACCCCTCCACTTT.

The V and J genes are TRBV6-6 and TRBJ2-3, with D unresolved. CDR1 and CDR2 (germline): MNHNY, SVGAGI (reference sequence). The V end was cut by 7 bases, the J end by 1 base, with 6 bases between. The CDR3 loop spans 12 amino acids. The CDR3 sequence is CASKEGTDTQYF. The CDR3 nucleotides read TGTGCCAGCAAAGAGGGCACAGATACGCAGTATTTT.

V gene TRBV7-6 combines with J gene TRBJ2-7; D may match TRBD1 or TRBD2 (5 bases each). Germline CDR1 and CDR2: SGHVS and FNYEAQ. Deletions cut 8 bases from V and 6 bases from J, with 17 bases between. This CDR3 has 13 residues. The CDR3 here is CASSLMGDGEQYF. The CDR3 DNA follows: TGTGCCAGCTCCCTAATGGGGGACGGCGAGCAGTACTTC.

This clone was seen repeatedly, ten times or more. The chain uses TRBV2 and TRBJ2-5; no clear D gene. This CDR3 is 11 amino acids long. Trimming removed 2 bases from V and 7 bases from J, with 5 bases in between. The germline V gene encodes CDR1 SNHLY and CDR2 FYNNEI. The CDR3 spells CASSEFGTQYF. In DNA form, the CDR3 reads TGTGCCAGCAGTGAATTCGGGACCCAGTACTTC.

This clone was observed once. The chain couples TRBV19 to TRBJ2-5, with D uncertain. The CDR3 is 14 amino acids. CDR1 is LNHDA and CDR2 is SQIVND in the germline V gene (reference sequence). Trimming removed 1 base from V and 5 bases from J, with 11 bases in between. The CDR3 bases are TGTGCCAGTAGTATAGCACTGAAGCTGGAGACCCAGTACTTC. Encoded protein: CASSIALKLETQYF. Combining the CDR3 with reference TRBV19 and TRBJ2-5 gives the whole variable domain DGGITQSPKYLFRKEGQNVTLSCEQNLNHDAMYWYRQDPGQGLRLIYYSQIVNDFQKGDIAEGYSVSREKKESFPLTVTSAQKNPTAFYLCASSIALKLETQYFGPGTRLLVL.

V gene TRBV7-2 combines with J gene TRBJ1-6; tentatively, D is TRBD1 (5 bases). Between the trimmed V and J ends, which lost 5 bases and 7 bases, there was a span of 15 bases. The CDR3 is 15 amino acids. The germline V gene has CDR1 SGHTA and CDR2 FQGNSA. CDR3 sequence reads: CASSHGGVLNSPLHF. In DNA form, the CDR3 reads TGTGCCAGCAGCCACGGGGGTGTCCTGAATTCACCCCTCCACTTT.

J is TRBJ2-3 and V is TRBV6-4; 7 bases are a match to TRBD2. This CDR3 has 15 amino acids. Germline V gives CDR1 MRHNA, CDR2 SNTAGT. V was pared by 0 bases and J by 2 bases, with 2 bases of the junction left unmatched. CDR3 in DNA: TGTGCCAGCAGTGACTCGGCGGGGGACACAGATACGCAGTATTTT. It codes for CASSDSAGDTDTQYF.